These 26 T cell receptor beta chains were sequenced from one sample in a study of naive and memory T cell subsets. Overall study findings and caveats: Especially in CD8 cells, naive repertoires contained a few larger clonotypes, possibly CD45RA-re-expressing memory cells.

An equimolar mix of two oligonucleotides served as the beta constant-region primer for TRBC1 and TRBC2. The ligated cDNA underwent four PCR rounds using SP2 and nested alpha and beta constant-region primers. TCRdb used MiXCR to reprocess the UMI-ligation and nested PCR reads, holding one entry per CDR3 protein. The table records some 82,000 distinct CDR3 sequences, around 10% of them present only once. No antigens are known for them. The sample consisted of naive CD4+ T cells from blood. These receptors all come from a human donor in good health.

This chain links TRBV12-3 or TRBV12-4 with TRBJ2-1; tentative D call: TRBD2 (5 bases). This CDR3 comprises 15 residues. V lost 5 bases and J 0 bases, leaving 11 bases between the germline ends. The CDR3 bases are TGTGCCAGCAGTCCTACGGGGAGCTCCTACAATGAGCAGTTCTTC. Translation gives CASSPTGSSYNEQFF.

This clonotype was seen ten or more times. CDR3 in amino acids: CASRVGGGGTTNEKLFF. The CDR3 bases are TGTGCCAGTCGAGTAGGCGGGGGAGGTACGACTAATGAAAAACTGTTTTTT. The V gene is TRBV19, the J gene TRBJ1-4; possible D gene TRBD1, 5 bases. This CDR3 comprises 17 residues. V was clipped by 8 bases and J by 2 bases, with 21 bases between them. The germline V gene encodes CDR1 LNHDA and CDR2 SQIVND (reference sequence).

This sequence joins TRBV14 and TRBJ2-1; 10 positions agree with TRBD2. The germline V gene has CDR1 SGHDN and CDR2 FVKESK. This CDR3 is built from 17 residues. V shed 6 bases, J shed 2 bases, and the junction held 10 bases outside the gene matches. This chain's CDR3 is CASRPGLAENTYNEQFF. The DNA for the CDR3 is TGTGCCAGCAGACCCGGACTAGCGGAGAACACCTACAATGAGCAGTTCTTC.

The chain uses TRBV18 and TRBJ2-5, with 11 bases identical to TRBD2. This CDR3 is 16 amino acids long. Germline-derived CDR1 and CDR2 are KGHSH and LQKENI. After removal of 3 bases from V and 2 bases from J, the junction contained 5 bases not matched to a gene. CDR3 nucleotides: TGTGCCAGCTCACCGGGACTAGCGGCAATACAAGAGACCCAGTACTTC. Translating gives CASSPGLAAIQETQYF. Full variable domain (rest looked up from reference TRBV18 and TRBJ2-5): NAGVMQNPRHLVRRRGQEARLRCSPMKGHSHVYWYRQLPEEGLKFMVYLQKENIIDESGMPKERFSAEFPKEGPSILRIQQVVRGDSAAYFCASSPGLAAIQETQYFGPGTRLLVL.

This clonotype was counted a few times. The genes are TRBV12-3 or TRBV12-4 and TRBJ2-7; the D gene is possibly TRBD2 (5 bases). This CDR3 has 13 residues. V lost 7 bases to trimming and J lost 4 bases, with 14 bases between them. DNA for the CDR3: TGTGCCAGCACCAAAGTCGAGGGTTACGAGCAGTACTTC. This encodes CASTKVEGYEQYF.

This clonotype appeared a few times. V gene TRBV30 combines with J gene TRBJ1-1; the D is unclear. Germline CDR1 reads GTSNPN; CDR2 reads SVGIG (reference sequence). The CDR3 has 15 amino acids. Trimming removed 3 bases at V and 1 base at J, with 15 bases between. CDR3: CAWRQQVTSNTEAFF. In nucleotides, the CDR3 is TGTGCCTGGAGGCAACAAGTGACTTCGAACACTGAAGCTTTCTTT.

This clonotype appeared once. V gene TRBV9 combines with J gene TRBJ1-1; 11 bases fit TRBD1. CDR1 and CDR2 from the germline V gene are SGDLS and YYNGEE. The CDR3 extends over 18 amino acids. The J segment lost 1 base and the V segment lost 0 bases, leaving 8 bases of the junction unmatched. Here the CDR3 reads CASSVGLGQGAENTEAFF. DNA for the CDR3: TGTGCCAGCAGCGTAGGCCTTGGACAGGGGGCGGAGAACACTGAAGCTTTCTTT.

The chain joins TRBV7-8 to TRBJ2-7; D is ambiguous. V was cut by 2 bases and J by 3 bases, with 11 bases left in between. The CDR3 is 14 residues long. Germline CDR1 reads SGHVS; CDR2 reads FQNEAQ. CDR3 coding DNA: TGTGCCAGCAGCTTAATCGAGGAAGGCTACGAGCAGTACTTC. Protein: CASSLIEEGYEQYF.

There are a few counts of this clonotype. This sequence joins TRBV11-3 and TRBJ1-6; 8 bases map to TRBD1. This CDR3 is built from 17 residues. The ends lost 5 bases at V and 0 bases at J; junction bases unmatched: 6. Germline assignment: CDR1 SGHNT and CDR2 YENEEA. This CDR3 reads CASSRWTGSSYNSPLHF. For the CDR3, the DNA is TGTGCCAGCAGCCGTTGGACAGGGAGCTCCTATAATTCACCCCTCCACTTT.

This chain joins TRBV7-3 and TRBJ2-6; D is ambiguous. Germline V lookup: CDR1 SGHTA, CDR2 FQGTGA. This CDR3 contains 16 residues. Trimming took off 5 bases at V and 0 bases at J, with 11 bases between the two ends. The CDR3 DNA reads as TGTGCCAGCAGCCCCCCTACGGCCTCTGGGGCCAACGTCCTGACTTTC. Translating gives CASSPPTASGANVLTF.

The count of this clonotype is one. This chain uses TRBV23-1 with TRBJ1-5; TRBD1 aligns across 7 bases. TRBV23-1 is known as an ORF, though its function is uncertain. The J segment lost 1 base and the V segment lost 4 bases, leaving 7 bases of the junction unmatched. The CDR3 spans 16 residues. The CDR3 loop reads CASSPPPGQSNQPQHF. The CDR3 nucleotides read TGCGCCAGCAGTCCCCCGCCGGGACAGAGCAATCAGCCCCAGCATTTT.

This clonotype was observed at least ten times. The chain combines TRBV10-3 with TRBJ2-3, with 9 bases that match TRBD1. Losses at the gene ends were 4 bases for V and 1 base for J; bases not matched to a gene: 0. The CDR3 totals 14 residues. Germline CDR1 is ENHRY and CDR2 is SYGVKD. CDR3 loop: CAISGDRGTDTQYF. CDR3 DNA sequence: TGTGCCATCAGTGGGGACAGGGGCACAGATACGCAGTATTTT.

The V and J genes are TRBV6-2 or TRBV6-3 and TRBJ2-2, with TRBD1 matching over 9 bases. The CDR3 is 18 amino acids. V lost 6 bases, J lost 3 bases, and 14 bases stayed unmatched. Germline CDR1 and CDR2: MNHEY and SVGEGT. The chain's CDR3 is CASSSHRSGQGYTGELFF. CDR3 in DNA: TGTGCCAGCAGCTCCCATCGATCGGGACAGGGTTACACCGGGGAGCTGTTTTTT.

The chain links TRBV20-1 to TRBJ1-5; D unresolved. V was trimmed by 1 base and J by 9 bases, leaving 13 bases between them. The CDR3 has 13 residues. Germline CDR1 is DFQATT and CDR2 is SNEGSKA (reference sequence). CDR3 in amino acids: CSARGAGFAPQHF. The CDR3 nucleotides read TGCAGTGCTAGAGGGGCGGGTTTTGCGCCCCAGCATTTT.

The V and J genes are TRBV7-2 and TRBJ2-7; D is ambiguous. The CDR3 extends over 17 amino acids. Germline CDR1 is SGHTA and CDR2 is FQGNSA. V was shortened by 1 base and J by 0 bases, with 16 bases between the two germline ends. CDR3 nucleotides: TGTGCCAGCAGCTTAGGCTCCACTATATGGATCTCCTACGAGCAGTACTTC. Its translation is CASSLGSTIWISYEQYF.

CDR3 residues: CASRQRLSTDTQYF. The CDR3 DNA reads as TGTGCCAGCCGCCAGCGGCTCTCCACAGATACGCAGTATTTT. The chain uses TRBV7-2 and TRBJ2-3; D possibly corresponds to TRBD2 (5 bases). Germline values: CDR1 SGHTA, CDR2 FQGNSA. The CDR3 totals 14 residues. Trimming took 8 bases from V and 2 from J, leaving 14 bases between them.

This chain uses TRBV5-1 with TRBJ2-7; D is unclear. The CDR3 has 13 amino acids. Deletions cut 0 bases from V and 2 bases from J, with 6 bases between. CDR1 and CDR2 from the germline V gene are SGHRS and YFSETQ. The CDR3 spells CASSLASPYEQYF. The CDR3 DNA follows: TGCGCCAGCAGCTTGGCAAGCCCCTACGAGCAGTACTTC.

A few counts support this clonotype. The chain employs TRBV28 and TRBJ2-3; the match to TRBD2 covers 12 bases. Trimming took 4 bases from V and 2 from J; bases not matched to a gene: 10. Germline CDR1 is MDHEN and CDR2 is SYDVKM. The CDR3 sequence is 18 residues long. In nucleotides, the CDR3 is TGTGCCAGCAGTTCCTATTGGACTAGCGGGGCTAACACAGATACGCAGTATTTT. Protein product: CASSSYWTSGANTDTQYF.

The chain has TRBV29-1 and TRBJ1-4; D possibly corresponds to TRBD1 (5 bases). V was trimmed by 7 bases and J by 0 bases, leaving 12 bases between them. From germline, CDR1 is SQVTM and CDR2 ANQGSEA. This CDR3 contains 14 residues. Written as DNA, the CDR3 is TGCAGCGCGATAAGGGACTCAACTAATGAAAAACTGTTTTTT. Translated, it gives CSAIRDSTNEKLFF.

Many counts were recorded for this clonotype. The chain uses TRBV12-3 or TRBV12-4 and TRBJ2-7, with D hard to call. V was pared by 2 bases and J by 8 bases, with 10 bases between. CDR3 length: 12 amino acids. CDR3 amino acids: CASSLRPVQQYF. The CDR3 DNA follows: TGTGCCAGCAGTTTACGCCCGGTCCAGCAGTACTTC.

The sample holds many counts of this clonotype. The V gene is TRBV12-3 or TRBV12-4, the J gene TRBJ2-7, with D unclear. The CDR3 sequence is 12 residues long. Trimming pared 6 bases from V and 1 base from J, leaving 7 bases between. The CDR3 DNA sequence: TGTGCCAGCAGAAAGACGTCCTACGAGCAGTACTTC. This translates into CASRKTSYEQYF.

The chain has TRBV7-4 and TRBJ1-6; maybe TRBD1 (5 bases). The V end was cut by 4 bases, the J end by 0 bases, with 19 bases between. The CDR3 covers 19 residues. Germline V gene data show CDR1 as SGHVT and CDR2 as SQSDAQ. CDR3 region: CASSSHSGTASSYNSPLHF. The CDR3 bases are TGTGCCAGCAGCTCTCATTCTGGGACCGCGAGCTCCTATAATTCACCCCTCCACTTT.

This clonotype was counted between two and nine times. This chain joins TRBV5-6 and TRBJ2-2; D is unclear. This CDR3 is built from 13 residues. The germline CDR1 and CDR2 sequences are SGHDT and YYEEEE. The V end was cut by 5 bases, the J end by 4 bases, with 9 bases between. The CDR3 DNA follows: TGTGCCAGCAGGGTCTGGGGCACCGGGGAGCTGTTTTTT. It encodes CASRVWGTGELFF.

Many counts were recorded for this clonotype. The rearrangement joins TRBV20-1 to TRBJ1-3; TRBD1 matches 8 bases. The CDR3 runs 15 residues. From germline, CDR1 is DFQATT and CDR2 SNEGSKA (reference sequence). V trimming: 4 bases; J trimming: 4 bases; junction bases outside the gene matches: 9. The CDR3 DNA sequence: TGCAGTGCTACCTCCCTAGGACAGGGAGGAAACACCATATATTTT. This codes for CSATSLGQGGNTIYF.

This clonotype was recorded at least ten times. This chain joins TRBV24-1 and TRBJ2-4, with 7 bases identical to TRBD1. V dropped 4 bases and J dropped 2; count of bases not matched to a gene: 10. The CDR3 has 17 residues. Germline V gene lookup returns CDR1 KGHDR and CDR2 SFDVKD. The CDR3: CATSETGDGGSKNIQYF. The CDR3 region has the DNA TGTGCCACCAGTGAAACAGGGGACGGTGGGTCCAAAAACATTCAGTACTTC.

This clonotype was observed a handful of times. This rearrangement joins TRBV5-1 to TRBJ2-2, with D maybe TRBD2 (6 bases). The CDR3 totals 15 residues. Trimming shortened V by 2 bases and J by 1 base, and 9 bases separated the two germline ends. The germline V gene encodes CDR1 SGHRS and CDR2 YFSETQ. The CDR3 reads CASSLLAVNTGELFF. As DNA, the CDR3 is TGCGCCAGCAGCTTATTAGCGGTGAACACCGGGGAGCTGTTTTTT.